This T cell receptor beta chain was sequenced during a study of T cell clonality in common variable immunodeficiency (dated by TCRdb to the mid-2010s). Overall study outcomes, separate from this receptor: Fewer deletions and N-nucleotide insertions were reportedly observed in CVID TCRbeta sequences, and highly modified clones with 13 or more V deletions were reportedly absent from CVID TCRbeta sequences. Healthy controls shared more TCRbeta clones with each other than CVID subjects shared among themselves (p < 0.0001). TCRbeta clonality was higher in CVID subjects than in healthy controls (t-test p = 0.018), and the increase was most characteristic of about a third of subjects. Patient heterogeneity within the CVID cohort put limits on correlating repertoire features with clinical complications. Despite equal DNA input, controls averaged approximately 74,000 unique sequences per sample versus about 31,547 in CVID samples. It was noted by the authors that sequencing of the repertoires of T cell subpopulations would be needed to clarify the cause of the increased clonality in CVID.

Both CVID patients and healthy controls were predominantly of Caucasian heritage. Heparinized peripheral whole blood samples of about 5 to 8 ml were obtained from each donor. Genomic DNA from adults with common variable immune deficiency (CVID) and from healthy adult controls was the source for sequencing TCRbeta CDR3 repertoires. The control group was made up of about 22 healthy adult volunteers (about ten male and roughly 12 female) whose ages ranged from about 23 to 66 years, with a mean age of nearly 35. Diluted blood was subjected to density centrifugation over Hypaque 1077 or Ficoll-Paque for isolation of peripheral blood mononuclear cells. Genomic DNA was obtained from unsorted mononuclear cells using either Qiagen column purification or a centrifugation-based method. Equivalent amounts of genomic DNA from CVID and control samples were used as sequencing input. For every sample, a 60 bp segment covering the rearranged TCRbeta CDR3 region was amplified and then sequenced. The immunoSEQ assay, a bias-corrected multiplex PCR combined with high-throughput sequencing, was used to amplify TCRbeta. On the authors' methods: Each unique nucleotide sequence was treated as a clone and annotated with V, D and J genes, copy number and frequency. Sequences were labeled productive if in frame, and non-productive if out of frame or containing stop codons. As previously described, clonality was calculated on the basis of Shannon's entropy. The predicted amino acid sequences of productive clones were used to derive the mean CDR3 Kyte-Doolittle hydropathy. Using the R hclust function, scaled V gene usage was clustered hierarchically with Manhattan distance and complete linkage. Clone sharing by CDR3 amino acid sequence was assessed by resampling 12 repertoires per group over 100 rounds. The repertoires were screened for some 70 published EBV-specific TCRbeta sequences and 245 published CMV-specific TCRbeta sequences. Two CVID samples yielding fewer than 10,000 sequences were excluded from analysis, leaving fewer than 50 CVID repertoires. As stored in TCRdb, this immuneACCESS dataset retains in-frame rearrangements with V and J assigned. A fraction of the clones does not appear; measured against another copy, unresolved V genes explain less than half of the discrepancy, and the remainder lacks a known reason. That table gives V, J and clone size, and the DNA gave D and trimming. There are tens of thousands of clones in this sample, and none of them is a singleton. The top ten clonotypes cover nearly 3.5% of the sample.

Taken from cysteine to phenylalanine, the CDR3 has 16 residues. The DNA shown is the part of the CDR3 that was read: 39 bases, in frame from base 1. The germline V gene specifies SGHTA as CDR1 and FQGTGA as CDR2. The table lists this clone with a few counts. This clone's antigen is unknown. The CDR3 end lies 3 residues beyond the end of the read and is filled in from the germline J gene. The material sequenced was peripheral blood mononuclear cells. Recombination joined TRBV7-3 with TRBJ1-2; the D segment could be TRBD1, given 5 matching bases. The sequence derives from a person aged 18 to 70 in good health. The DNA read from the CDR3 is TGTGCCAGCAGCTCAATGGGACTAGCGGGGAACAATGAC. It encodes CASSSMGLAGNND. The complete CDR3 protein is CASSSMGLAGNNDYTF.